The clone carrying this T cell receptor beta chain was found a few times. Antigen specificity is unknown. For the second PCR, which ran for roughly 6 to 11 cycles, a sample-barcoded 5' primer and a J-beta primer mix were used. A single record per CDR3 protein comes from TCRdb applying MiXCR to the 5' RACE reads. The table includes 1.8 million or so distinct CDR3 sequences, approximately 39% detected once. The germline gives CDR1 SGHNT, CDR2 YYREEE (reference sequence). This CDR3 contains 15 residues. Trimming took off 0 bases at V and 6 bases at J, with 13 bases between the two ends. These data originate in a study of blood T cells in healthy people across ages. Findings and limits, study-wide: Naive T cell percentage showed a strong correlation with TCR beta diversity.

Per-sample PBMC isolation yielded at least 6.5 million cells. The chain is built from TRBV5-4 and TRBJ2-1; D gene unclear. The origin of this receptor is a human donor in good health. The sequencing input was blood. CDR3 bases: TGTGCCAGCAGCTTGGAAGGACCCAGCTCCAATGAGCAGTTCTTC. It is translated as CASSLEGPSSNEQFF. Full variable domain (outside the CDR3, taken from reference TRBV5-4 and TRBJ2-1): ETGVTQSPTHLIKTRGQQVTLRCSSQSGHNTVSWYQQALGQGPQFIFQYYREEENGRGNFPPRFSGLQFPNYSSELNVNALELDDSALYLCASSLEGPSSNEQFFGPGTRLTVL.